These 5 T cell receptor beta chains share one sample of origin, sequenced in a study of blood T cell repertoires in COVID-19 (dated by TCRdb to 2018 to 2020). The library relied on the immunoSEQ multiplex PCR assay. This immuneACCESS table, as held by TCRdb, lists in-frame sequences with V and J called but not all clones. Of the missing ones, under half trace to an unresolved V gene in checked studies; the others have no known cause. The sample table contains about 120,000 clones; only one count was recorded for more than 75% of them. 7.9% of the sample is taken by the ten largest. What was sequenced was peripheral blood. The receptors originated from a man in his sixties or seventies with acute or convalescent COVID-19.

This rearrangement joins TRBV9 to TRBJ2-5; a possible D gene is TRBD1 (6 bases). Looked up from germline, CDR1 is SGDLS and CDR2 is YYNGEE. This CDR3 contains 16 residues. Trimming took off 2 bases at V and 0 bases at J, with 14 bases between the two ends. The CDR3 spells CASSVGTSSYQETQYF. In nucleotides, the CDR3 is TGTGCCAGCAGCGTCGGGACATCATCGTACCAAGAGACCCAGTACTTC.

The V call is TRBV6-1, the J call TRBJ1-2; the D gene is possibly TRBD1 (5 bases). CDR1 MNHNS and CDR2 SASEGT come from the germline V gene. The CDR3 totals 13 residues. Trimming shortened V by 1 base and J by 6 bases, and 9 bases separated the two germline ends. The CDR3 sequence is CASSEGQGDGYTF. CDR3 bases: TGTGCCAGCAGTGAAGGGCAGGGTGATGGCTACACCTTC.

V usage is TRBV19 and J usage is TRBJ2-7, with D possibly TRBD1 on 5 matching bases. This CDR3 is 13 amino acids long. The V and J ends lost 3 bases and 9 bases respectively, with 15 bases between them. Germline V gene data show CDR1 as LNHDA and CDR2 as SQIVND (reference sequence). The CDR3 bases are TGTGCCAGTAGTATCAGCCAGACAGAGAGGCAGTACTTC. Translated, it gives CASSISQTERQYF. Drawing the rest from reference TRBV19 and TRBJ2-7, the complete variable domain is DGGITQSPKYLFRKEGQNVTLSCEQNLNHDAMYWYRQDPGQGLRLIYYSQIVNDFQKGDIAEGYSVSREKKESFPLTVTSAQKNPTAFYLCASSISQTERQYFGPGTRLTVT.

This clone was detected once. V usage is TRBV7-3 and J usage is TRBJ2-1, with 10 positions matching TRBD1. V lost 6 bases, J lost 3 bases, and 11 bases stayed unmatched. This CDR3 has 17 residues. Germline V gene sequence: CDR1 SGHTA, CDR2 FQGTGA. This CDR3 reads CASRPTGGGLFYNEQFF. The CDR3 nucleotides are TGTGCCAGCAGGCCGACAGGGGGCGGTCTTTTCTACAATGAGCAGTTCTTC.

The CDR3 loop is CASSLSRRPTSYEQYF. CDR3 nucleotide sequence: TGTGCCAGCAGTTTATCGAGGAGGCCTACCTCCTACGAGCAGTACTTC. The chain employs TRBV28 and TRBJ2-7, with D possibly being TRBD2 (5 bases). This CDR3 comprises 16 residues. Per germline, CDR1 MDHEN and CDR2 SYDVKM. V dropped 1 base and J dropped 0 bases, with 13 bases sitting between them.